Below, 24 T cell receptor beta chains from the same sample are listed, as sequenced in a study of cytomegalovirus exposure and HLA in healthy donors. Profiling relied on immunoSEQ multiplex PCR, and the TCRdb table lists in-frame clones only, not all of them. In the table there are about 60,000 clones, roughly nine tenths of which are singletons. The source material was PBMCs. The receptors come from a man aged 18 to 35 in good health and CMV-seronegative.

J is TRBJ2-3 and V is TRBV5-1, with TRBD2 matching over 9 bases. This CDR3 comprises 15 residues. Germline V gene data show CDR1 as SGHRS and CDR2 as YFSETQ. With V trimmed by 0 bases and J by 5 bases, 4 bases remained unmatched. CDR3 nucleotides: TGCGCCAGCAGCTTGGATAGCGGGAGAGGAGATACGCAGTATTTT. Translating it yields CASSLDSGRGDTQYF. Variable domain in full (rest from reference TRBV5-1 and TRBJ2-3): KAGVTQTPRYLIKTRGQQVTLSCSPISGHRSVSWYQQTPGQGLQFLFEYFSETQRNKGNFPGRFSGRQFSNSRSEMNVSTLELGDSALYLCASSLDSGRGDTQYFGPGTRLTVL.

Comment on this clone: A read error may produce the germline difference seen at one junction end. V is TRBV5-8 and J is TRBJ2-5; D is ambiguous. CDR3 length equals 8 residues. Germline values: CDR1 SGHTS, CDR2 YDEGEE. The CDR3 region has the DNA TGTGCCAGCCCCTTCGCGGACTTC. Its protein product is CASPFADF.

The J gene is TRBJ1-2, the V gene TRBV28; D ambiguous. CDR1 is MDHEN, CDR2 SYDVKM, per germline. This CDR3 has 14 amino acids. With 1 base removed from V and 4 bases from J, the gap between germline ends came to 10 bases. The CDR3 nucleotides are TGTGCCAGCAGTTTATCCGGTCTCCTCTATGGCTACACCTTC. It codes for CASSLSGLLYGYTF.

This clone was seen only once. The V call is TRBV6-5, the J call TRBJ1-5, with 8 bases aligning to TRBD1. The CDR3 sequence is 15 residues long. CDR1 is MNHEY, CDR2 SVGAGI, per germline. After removal of 6 bases from V and 7 bases from J, the junction contained 11 bases not matched to a gene. CDR3 DNA sequence: TGTGCCAGCAGGCCGGATGGACAGGGTAGACAGCCCCAGCATTTT. Its translation is CASRPDGQGRQPQHF.

The rearrangement joins TRBV27 to TRBJ2-7, with 11 bases that match TRBD2. With 6 bases clipped from V and 2 bases from J, the junction kept 3 bases outside the gene matches. The CDR3 is 14 amino acids. Germline CDR1 reads MNHEY; CDR2 reads SMNVEV (reference sequence). CDR3 region: CASSVAGGPYEQYF. The CDR3 region has the DNA TGTGCCAGCAGCGTAGCGGGAGGGCCCTACGAGCAGTACTTC.

V is TRBV27 and J is TRBJ1-5; 7 nucleotides line up with TRBD1. The CDR3 totals 15 residues. Germline CDR1 MNHEY, CDR2 SMNVEV (reference sequence). The V gene end was trimmed by 5 bases and the J gene end by 4 bases; junction bases not matched to a gene: 8. In DNA form, the CDR3 reads TGTGCCAGCAGTCCCACAGGGGTTCAGAATCAGCCCCAGCATTTT. Encoded protein: CASSPTGVQNQPQHF.

V and J are TRBV11-2 and TRBJ2-7; D might be TRBD1 (6 bases). The germline V gene has CDR1 SGHAT and CDR2 FQNNGV. V was trimmed by 5 bases and J by 3 bases, leaving 23 bases between them. This CDR3 comprises 17 residues. The CDR3 nucleotides read TGTGCCAGCAGCCCAGGGTACGGGCAGGGGTTCTTCTACGAGCAGTACTTC. It is translated as CASSPGYGQGFFYEQYF.

This clone was seen only once. This chain links TRBV29-1 with TRBJ2-5, with 9 bases identical to TRBD2. Per the germline V gene, CDR1 is SQVTM and CDR2 is ANQGSEA. The ends lost 4 bases at V and 9 bases at J; junction bases unmatched: 9. The CDR3 covers 13 residues. CDR3 DNA: TGCAGCGTTGCGACTAGCGGTGGTGGGGCCCAGTACTTC. The encoded protein is CSVATSGGGAQYF.

This chain uses TRBV28 with TRBJ1-2; D may be TRBD1 (6 bases). The CDR3 consists of 14 residues. Trimming pared 7 bases from V and 8 bases from J, leaving 20 bases between. Germline CDR1 MDHEN, CDR2 SYDVKM. The CDR3 protein is CASTRDITSRGYTF. In DNA, the CDR3 is TGTGCCAGCACCCGGGACATCACTTCGAGAGGCTACACCTTC.

In nucleotides, the CDR3 is TGTGCCAGCAGCTTGGGGCCGACTAGCGGGAGGGCAGATACGCAGTATTTT. Residues: CASSLGPTSGRADTQYF. This rearrangement joins TRBV5-4 to TRBJ2-3, with 14 bases identical to TRBD2. The CDR3 has 17 residues. V was clipped by 0 bases and J by 4 bases; unmatched bases: 4. The germline CDR1 and CDR2 sequences are SGHNT and YYREEE (reference sequence).

The chain joins TRBV14 to TRBJ2-5, with D tentatively TRBD1 (6 bases). The CDR3 length is 14 residues. Germline CDR1 SGHDN, CDR2 FVKESK. With 2 bases removed from V and 5 bases from J, the gap between germline ends came to 12 bases. As DNA, the CDR3 is TGTGCCAGCAGCCAACAGGGGTTTTTGGAGACCCAGTACTTC. Amino acids: CASSQQGFLETQYF.

The chain is built from TRBV6-5 and TRBJ2-2; possible D gene TRBD1, 5 bases. CDR3 size: 14 residues. Germline CDR1 is MNHEY and CDR2 is SVGAGI. Trimming shortened V by 7 bases and J by 1 base, and 10 bases separated the two germline ends. The DNA for the CDR3 is TGTGCCAGCAAGGGGCTCATGAACACCGGGGAGCTGTTTTTT. It translates to CASKGLMNTGELFF.

The chain links TRBV28 to TRBJ1-2, with a weak D call TRBD1 (6 bases). Germline V gene sequence: CDR1 MDHEN, CDR2 SYDVKM. This CDR3 comprises 15 residues. Trimming stripped 2 bases from V and 5 bases from J, with 15 bases between. The CDR3 DNA follows: TGTGCCAGCAGTTTAGAACAGGGTACGTCGTATGGCTACACCTTC. Residues: CASSLEQGTSYGYTF.

The CDR3, as DNA: TGTGCCAGCAGCCCCCGGTTGACAGGGGAAACCTATGGCTACACCTTC. Amino acids: CASSPRLTGETYGYTF. The rearrangement joins TRBV4-2 to TRBJ1-2; 8 bases align to TRBD1. The CDR3 contains 16 residues. Germline CDR1 LGHNA, CDR2 YNFKEQ. Trimming at V came to 4 bases and at J to 4 bases, leaving 11 bases not matched to a gene.

The gene calls are TRBV5-1 and TRBJ2-1; 7 bases line up with TRBD2. Trimming at V came to 3 bases and at J to 6 bases, leaving 6 bases not matched to a gene. This CDR3 spans 14 amino acids. CDR1 is SGHRS and CDR2 is YFSETQ in the germline V gene. The CDR3 coding sequence is TGCGCCAGCAGCTCTGGACTAGAGATCAATGAGCAGTTCTTC. It is translated as CASSSGLEINEQFF.

This chain joins TRBV5-1 and TRBJ2-7, with 9 bases lining up with TRBD2. There are 15 residues in the CDR3. V lost 0 bases to trimming and J lost 3 bases; unmatched junction nucleotides: 4. Germline V gene lookup returns CDR1 SGHRS and CDR2 YFSETQ. This CDR3 reads CASSLGVSGSYEQYF. In DNA, the CDR3 is TGCGCCAGCAGCTTGGGTGTTAGCGGGAGCTACGAGCAGTACTTC.

The table lists this clone with a few counts. The chain couples TRBV2 to TRBJ2-7, with TRBD1 as a possible D gene (5 bases). Trimming shortened V by 7 bases and J by 3 bases, and 10 bases separated the two germline ends. The V gene's germline CDR1 is SNHLY and CDR2 FYNNEI. The CDR3 runs 12 residues. This chain's CDR3 is CASTGQGYEQYF. DNA of the CDR3: TGTGCCAGCACCGGGCAGGGCTACGAGCAGTACTTC.

V usage is TRBV18 and J usage is TRBJ2-7; a weak D match, TRBD1 (6 bases). Germline V gives CDR1 KGHSH, CDR2 LQKENI. This CDR3 has 13 amino acids. Trimming took 6 bases from V and 3 from J, leaving 12 bases between them. The CDR3 DNA follows: TGTGCCAGCTCCCCCAGGGGCCTCTACGAGCAGTACTTC. Protein product: CASSPRGLYEQYF. The variable domain in full, completed from reference TRBV18 and TRBJ2-7, reads NAGVMQNPRHLVRRRGQEARLRCSPMKGHSHVYWYRQLPEEGLKFMVYLQKENIIDESGMPKERFSAEFPKEGPSILRIQQVVRGDSAAYFCASSPRGLYEQYFGPGTRLTVT.

This clone has just one count. This chain uses TRBV5-4 with TRBJ2-7; 7 nucleotides align to TRBD1. The CDR3 covers 14 residues. V was clipped by 5 bases and J by 2 bases; unmatched bases: 7. Germline assignment: CDR1 SGHNT and CDR2 YYREEE (reference sequence). CDR3 sequence reads: CASRGTDGTYEQYF. The CDR3 bases are TGTGCCAGCAGGGGGACAGACGGTACCTACGAGCAGTACTTC.

A single count supports this clone. The chain is built from TRBV4-1 and TRBJ2-5, with 8 bases lining up with TRBD2. The CDR3 runs to 16 residues. Germline V gives CDR1 MGHRA, CDR2 YSYEKL. The V and J ends lost 3 bases and 2 bases, in that order; junction bases with no gene match: 8. As DNA, the CDR3 is TGCGCCAGCAGCCAGTACGGACTAGCCGATCAAGAGACCCAGTACTTC. Amino acids: CASSQYGLADQETQYF.

The V call is TRBV7-2, the J call TRBJ2-1, with 11 nucleotides matching TRBD2. The trim removed 5 bases at V and 5 bases at J, leaving 5 bases unmatched. CDR1 and CDR2 from the germline V gene are SGHTA and FQGNSA. The CDR3 runs 15 residues. CDR3 protein: CASSRGLAGDNEQFF. In nucleotides, the CDR3 is TGTGCCAGCAGCCGAGGACTAGCGGGCGACAATGAGCAGTTCTTC.

V is TRBV10-3 and J is TRBJ2-1; maybe TRBD2 (6 bases). V was trimmed by 0 bases and J by 8 bases, leaving 29 bases between them. The CDR3 is made up of 20 amino acids. Germline assignment: CDR1 ENHRY and CDR2 SYGVKD. CDR3 region: CAISESGSPSAPGSLDEQFF. CDR3 coding DNA: TGTGCCATCAGTGAGTCGGGGTCCCCTAGCGCCCCCGGCTCCTTGGATGAGCAGTTCTTC.

In DNA form, the CDR3 reads TGTGCCAGCAGTGGGGCGAGCGGGGCTAGCACAGATACGCAGTATTTT. It yields the protein CASSGASGASTDTQYF. This chain uses TRBV2 with TRBJ2-3; 7 bases map to TRBD2. Germline V CDR1 and CDR2: SNHLY, FYNNEI. Trimming took 4 bases from V and 0 from J; bases not matched to a gene: 7. The CDR3 loop spans 16 amino acids.

V gene TRBV27 combines with J gene TRBJ2-1; TRBD2 aligns across 10 bases. The ends lost 5 bases at V and 5 bases at J; junction bases unmatched: 9. This CDR3 comprises 16 residues. CDR1 and CDR2 (germline): MNHEY, SMNVEV (reference sequence). The CDR3 DNA sequence: TGTGCCAGCAGTCAAGCGGGAGGGCGATTGCACAATGAGCAGTTCTTC. Translation: CASSQAGGRLHNEQFF.